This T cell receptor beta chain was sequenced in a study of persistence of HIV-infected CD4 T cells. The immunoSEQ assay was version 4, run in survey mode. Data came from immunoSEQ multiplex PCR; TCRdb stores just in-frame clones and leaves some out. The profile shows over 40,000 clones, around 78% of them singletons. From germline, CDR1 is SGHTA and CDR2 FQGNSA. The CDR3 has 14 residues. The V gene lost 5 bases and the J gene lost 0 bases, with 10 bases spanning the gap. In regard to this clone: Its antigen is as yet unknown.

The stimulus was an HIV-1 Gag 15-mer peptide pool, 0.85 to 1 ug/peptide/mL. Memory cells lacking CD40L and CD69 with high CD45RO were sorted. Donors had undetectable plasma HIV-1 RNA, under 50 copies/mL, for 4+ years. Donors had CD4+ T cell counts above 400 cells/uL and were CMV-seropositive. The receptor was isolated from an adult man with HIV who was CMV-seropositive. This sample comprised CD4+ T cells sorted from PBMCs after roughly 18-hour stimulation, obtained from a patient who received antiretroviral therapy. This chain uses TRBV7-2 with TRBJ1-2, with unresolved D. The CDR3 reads CASSPPGANYGYTF. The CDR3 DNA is TGTGCCAGCAGCCCCCCTGGCGCTAACTATGGCTACACCTTC.